This T cell receptor (beta chain) appears in the sequencing data of a study of T cell responses to AZD1222 COVID-19 vaccine. The study, taken as a whole, reports: Seropositive AZD1222 recipients at baseline numbered only five or six. No day 14 peak samples; only post-peak repertoires were characterized. Unmutated regions of variants are reportedly targeted by nearly half of spike-specific TCRs. Donors were chiefly white British, with a greater number of females, and clonal diversity was perhaps underestimated.

Remarks on this clone: The antigen remains unidentified.

Germline lookup yields CDR1 MGHDK and CDR2 SYGVNS. This CDR3 spans 15 amino acids. The V end lost 1 base, the J end lost 3 bases, and 12 bases lay between the germline ends. The table came from immunoSEQ multiplex PCR; TCRdb's copy has only in-frame clones and leaves some out. The sample contains about 120,000 clones, around 85% of which appear only once. The sample consisted of peripheral blood, taken on day 0 of AZD1222 vaccination. The sequence derives from an adult in good health. This sequence joins TRBV25-1 and TRBJ2-5; a weak D match, TRBD1 (6 bases). The CDR3 sequence is CASSESGTIKETQYF. CDR3 nucleotide sequence: TGTGCCAGCAGTGAATCAGGGACAATTAAAGAGACCCAGTACTTC.